Below are 9 T cell receptor beta chains sequenced from a single sample in a study of shared T cell receptors in the human thymus. Profiling relied on immunoSEQ multiplex PCR, and the TCRdb table lists in-frame clones only, not all of them. The sample lists 650,000 to 950,000 clones; 70% to 90% were seen once. These records were also assigned to another study, of human thymus T cells.

Sequencing was carried out using thymocytes. These receptors were obtained from a girl in the first two years of life with a congenital heart defect.

This chain links TRBV18 with TRBJ2-3; 11 bases align to TRBD2. The CDR3 totals 18 residues. The junction had 13 bases not matched to a gene; V was cut back by 3 bases and J by 5 bases. Germline V gene data show CDR1 as KGHSH and CDR2 as LQKENI. The DNA for the CDR3 is TGTGCCAGCTCACCGGAGACTAGCGGGGTAAGGGGGAGAGATACGCAGTATTTT. Translating gives CASSPETSGVRGRDTQYF.

In this sample, this clone turned up once. The chain recombines TRBV4-3 with TRBJ1-2; possible D gene TRBD1, 6 bases. CDR3 length: 16 residues. CDR1 LGHNA and CDR2 YSLEER come from the germline V gene. Trimming pared 0 bases from V and 3 bases from J, leaving 14 bases between. The CDR3: CASSQDWAGADYGYTF. In DNA, the CDR3 is TGCGCCAGCAGCCAAGACTGGGCAGGGGCGGACTATGGCTACACCTTC.

This chain connects TRBV6-6 to TRBJ2-5; 13 positions agree with TRBD2. The CDR3 covers 14 residues. Germline values: CDR1 MNHNY, CDR2 SVGAGI (reference sequence). Germline trimming cut 10 bases from V and 1 base from J; bases unmatched to any gene: 3. CDR3 DNA sequence: TGTGCCACTGGGACTAGCGGGGTCCAAGAGACCCAGTACTTC. Protein: CATGTSGVQETQYF.

The gene calls are TRBV12-5 and TRBJ1-1; D unresolved. V lost 2 bases to trimming and J lost 0 bases, with 13 bases between them. The germline gives CDR1 LGHNT, CDR2 FRNRAP. This CDR3 is built from 16 residues. The CDR3 sequence: CASGLSVGVMNTEAFF. CDR3 nucleotides: TGTGCTAGTGGTTTGTCCGTCGGAGTCATGAACACTGAAGCTTTCTTT.

V is TRBV5-6 and J is TRBJ1-4; 9 bases are a match to TRBD1. The germline CDR1 and CDR2 sequences are SGHDT and YYEEEE. The CDR3 is 18 residues long. Losses at the gene ends were 5 bases for V and 3 bases for J; bases not matched to a gene: 14. CDR3 bases: TGTGCCAGCAGTATACCGGGACAGGGAACAAAAGCTAATGAAAAACTGTTTTTT. This codes for CASSIPGQGTKANEKLFF. Full variable domain (rest looked up from reference TRBV5-6 and TRBJ1-4): DAGVTQSPTHLIKTRGQQVTLRCSPKSGHDTVSWYQQALGQGPQFIFQYYEEEERQRGNFPDRFSGHQFPNYSSELNVNALLLGDSALYLCASSIPGQGTKANEKLFFGSGTQLSVL.

The chain couples TRBV4-1 to TRBJ1-5; D is ambiguous. The CDR3 is made up of 13 amino acids. Germline-derived CDR1 and CDR2 are MGHRA and YSYEKL. The V end was cut by 3 bases, the J end by 4 bases, with 7 bases between. The CDR3 sequence: CASSHFQNQPQHF. The CDR3 DNA is TGCGCCAGCAGCCATTTCCAGAATCAGCCCCAGCATTTT.

DNA for the CDR3: TGCGCCAGCAGCAGCTCGGACAGGCCCCTTAACTATGGCTACACCTTC. Encoded protein: CASSSSDRPLNYGYTF. The rearrangement links TRBV5-1 to TRBJ1-2, with 7 bases matching TRBD1. This CDR3 has 16 residues. In germline, CDR1 is SGHRS, CDR2 YFSETQ. The J segment lost 1 base and the V segment lost 4 bases, leaving 10 bases of the junction unmatched.

The chain employs TRBV4-3 and TRBJ1-4; D is ambiguous. V was pared by 0 bases and J by 8 bases, with 16 bases between. Germline V gene lookup returns CDR1 LGHNA and CDR2 YSLEER. This CDR3 comprises 16 residues. The CDR3 nucleotides are TGCGCCAGCAGCCAAGAGGGCGACACCCTGAACGAAAAACTGTTTTTT. Its protein product is CASSQEGDTLNEKLFF.

The gene calls are TRBV6-1 and TRBJ1-2, with D maybe TRBD1 (5 bases). V lost 7 bases and J 8 bases, leaving 17 bases between the germline ends. CDR1 is MNHNS and CDR2 is SASEGT in the germline V gene. CDR3 size: 13 residues. DNA of the CDR3: TGTGCCAGCACCCCCGTGCTGGGGGGGGGCTACACCTTC. This codes for CASTPVLGGGYTF.